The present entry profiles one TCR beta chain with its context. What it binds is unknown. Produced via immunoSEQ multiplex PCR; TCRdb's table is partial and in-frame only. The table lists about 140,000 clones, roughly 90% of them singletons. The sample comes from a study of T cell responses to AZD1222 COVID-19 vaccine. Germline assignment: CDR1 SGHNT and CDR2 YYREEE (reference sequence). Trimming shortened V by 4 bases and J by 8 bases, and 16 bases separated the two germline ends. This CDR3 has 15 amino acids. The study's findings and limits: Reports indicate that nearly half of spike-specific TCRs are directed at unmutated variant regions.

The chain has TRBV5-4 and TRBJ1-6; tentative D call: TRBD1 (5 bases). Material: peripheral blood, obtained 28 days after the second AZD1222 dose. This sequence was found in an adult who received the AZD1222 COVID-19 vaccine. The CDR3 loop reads CASSPGGGSYSPLHF. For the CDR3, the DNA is TGTGCCAGCAGCCCCGGCGGGGGGTCCTATTCACCCCTCCACTTT.